The rows below give T cell receptor beta chains drawn from one sample of a study of CD8+ T cells in alopecia areata. Assay used: immunoSEQ multiplex PCR; TCRdb lists only in-frame clones, some missing. The sample carries some 200,000 clones, 55% to 70% recorded once. Sequences were derived from CD4+ T cells sorted from blood, sampled at week 4, from a patient treated with tofacitinib. All receptors come from a human donor with alopecia areata. The CDR3 runs from the conserved cysteine through the conserved F or W. Fields, in order: V gene, D gene, J gene, clone size, CDR3 DNA, CDR3 protein. The D gene is left open where the match is weak. Some rows mark clone size as missing; the rest say once, few, many or name a class of expanded clone.

v_gene: TRBV9
d_gene: TRBD1
j_gene: TRBJ1-1
abundance: few
CDR3nt: TGTGCCAGCAGCTTTTCCCGGGACAGAACTTTCTCAGAAGCTTTCTTT
CDR3aa: CASSFSRDRTFSEAFF

v_gene: TRBV30
d_gene: .
j_gene: TRBJ1-2
abundance: few
CDR3nt: TGTGCCTGGAGTGCGCGGGACGCCGGATACTATGGCTACACCTTC
CDR3aa: CAWSARDAGYYGYTF

v_gene: TRBV29-1
d_gene: TRBD1
j_gene: TRBJ1-1
abundance: .
CDR3nt: TGCAGCGTTGGGCAAGGGGGCCCCATGAACACTGAAGCTTTCTTT
CDR3aa: CSVGQGGPMNTEAFF

v_gene: TRBV6-1
d_gene: .
j_gene: TRBJ1-1
abundance: .
CDR3nt: TGTGCCAGCAGTGAAGGCAGTGAGGGAACGGGCACTGAAGCTTTCTTT
CDR3aa: CASSEGSEGTGTEAFF

v_gene: TRBV4-2
d_gene: TRBD1
j_gene: TRBJ2-1
abundance: .
CDR3nt: TGTGCCAGCAGCCAAGATCTGCAGGGGGTGATCTTC
CDR3aa: CASSQDLQGVIF

v_gene: TRBV7-9
d_gene: .
j_gene: TRBJ2-7
abundance: .
CDR3nt: TGTGCCAGCAGCTTCTCGGACGAGCAGTACTTC
CDR3aa: CASSFSDEQYF

v_gene: TRBV6-5
d_gene: .
j_gene: TRBJ2-7
abundance: .
CDR3nt: TGTGCCAGCAGCACCACCGGGACTCTTACCTACGAGCAGTACTTC
CDR3aa: CASSTTGTLTYEQYF

v_gene: TRBV7-2
d_gene: .
j_gene: TRBJ2-7
abundance: few
CDR3nt: TGTGCCAGCAGCTTGAAGGGCGAGCAGTACTTC
CDR3aa: CASSLKGEQYF

v_gene: TRBV5-6
d_gene: .
j_gene: TRBJ2-2
abundance: .
CDR3nt: TGTGCCAGCAGCTTTTCCGTTGGGACCGGGGAGCTGTTTTTT
CDR3aa: CASSFSVGTGELFF

v_gene: TRBV2
d_gene: TRBD2
j_gene: TRBJ2-1
abundance: .
CDR3nt: TGTGCCAGCAGTGTGTTAGCGGGGGATTACAATGAGCAGTTCTTC
CDR3aa: CASSVLAGDYNEQFF

v_gene: TRBV7-9
d_gene: .
j_gene: TRBJ2-3
abundance: .
CDR3nt: TGTGCCAGCAGCTTAGCGGCCAGGACAGATACGCAGTATTTT
CDR3aa: CASSLAARTDTQYF

v_gene: TRBV29-1
d_gene: TRBD2
j_gene: TRBJ2-3
abundance: .
CDR3nt: TGCAGCGGTTTTAGCGGGGCGGAGCAGTATTTT
CDR3aa: CSGFSGAEQYF

v_gene: TRBV4-2
d_gene: TRBD2
j_gene: TRBJ2-5
abundance: .
CDR3nt: TGTGCCAGCAGCCGAGGACTAGCGGGGCGGTCCCAAGAGACCCAGTACTTC
CDR3aa: CASSRGLAGRSQETQYF

v_gene: TRBV2
d_gene: .
j_gene: TRBJ1-2
abundance: .
CDR3nt: TGTGCCAGCAGTGAACTGCTGGGGCGCGACTTAAGCTACACCTTC
CDR3aa: CASSELLGRDLSYTF

v_gene: TRBV7-8
d_gene: .
j_gene: TRBJ2-7
abundance: .
CDR3nt: TGTGCCAGCAGCCCCGGGTACGTGGTTGCGGACGACGAGCAGTACTTC
CDR3aa: CASSPGYVVADDEQYF

v_gene: TRBV15
d_gene: .
j_gene: TRBJ1-1
abundance: .
CDR3nt: TGTGCCACCAGCAGAGATGGGGCGAGAGCCGAAGCTTTCTTT
CDR3aa: CATSRDGARAEAFF

v_gene: TRBV5-4
d_gene: .
j_gene: TRBJ2-2
abundance: .
CDR3nt: TGTGCCAGCAGCTTTTCAGGGGTCACCGGGGAGCTGTTTTTT
CDR3aa: CASSFSGVTGELFF

v_gene: TRBV27
d_gene: TRBD1
j_gene: TRBJ1-1
abundance: .
CDR3nt: TGTGCCAGCAGCCCCCAGGGGGCAAACACTGAAGCTTTCTTT
CDR3aa: CASSPQGANTEAFF

v_gene: TRBV6-5
d_gene: .
j_gene: TRBJ1-1
abundance: .
CDR3nt: TGTGCCAGCAGCTCCGTCGGGGTAACTGAAGCTTTCTTT
CDR3aa: CASSSVGVTEAFF

v_gene: TRBV7-3
d_gene: TRBD1
j_gene: TRBJ2-5
abundance: .
CDR3nt: TGTGCCAGCAGCTCGAGGACAGGCCAAGAGACCCAGTACTTC
CDR3aa: CASSSRTGQETQYF

v_gene: TRBV23-1
d_gene: TRBD1
j_gene: TRBJ1-2
abundance: .
CDR3nt: TGCGCCACTGATGACAGGGTCTATGGCTACACCTTC
CDR3aa: CATDDRVYGYTF

v_gene: TRBV29-1
d_gene: .
j_gene: TRBJ2-1
abundance: .
CDR3nt: TGCAGCGTTGACGGTTTTGGGACGAATGAGCAGTTCTTC
CDR3aa: CSVDGFGTNEQFF

v_gene: TRBV30
d_gene: .
j_gene: TRBJ2-7
abundance: .
CDR3nt: TGTGCCTGGGGTACATACGAGCAGTACTTC
CDR3aa: CAWGTYEQYF

v_gene: TRBV4-1
d_gene: TRBD1
j_gene: TRBJ2-7
abundance: once
CDR3nt: TGCGCCAGCAGCCAACTCCCGGGACAGAGACTCGAGCAGTACTTC
CDR3aa: CASSQLPGQRLEQYF

v_gene: TRBV30
d_gene: .
j_gene: TRBJ2-3
abundance: few
CDR3nt: TGTGCCTGGACTAAGCGGCGGCGCACAGATACGCAGTATTTT
CDR3aa: CAWTKRRRTDTQYF

v_gene: TRBV10-3
d_gene: TRBD2
j_gene: TRBJ2-3
abundance: .
CDR3nt: TGTGCCATCAGTGAGTCGGATGGCGGGGGGGCGTCAGATACGCAGTATTTT
CDR3aa: CAISESDGGGASDTQYF

v_gene: TRBV7-9
d_gene: .
j_gene: TRBJ2-3
abundance: .
CDR3nt: TGTGCCAGCAGCCCGGATTCCGGGACCCGCTATTTT
CDR3aa: CASSPDSGTRYF

v_gene: TRBV15
d_gene: TRBD1
j_gene: TRBJ1-2
abundance: few
CDR3nt: TGTGCCACCACGACAGGGGGCAGCTATGGCTACACCTTC
CDR3aa: CATTTGGSYGYTF

v_gene: TRBV9
d_gene: .
j_gene: TRBJ2-6
abundance: .
CDR3nt: TGTGCCAGCCGCTCCACTGGGGCCAACGTCCTGACTTTC
CDR3aa: CASRSTGANVLTF

v_gene: TRBV4-1
d_gene: .
j_gene: TRBJ1-2
abundance: .
CDR3nt: TGCGCCAGCAGCCAAGATGGGCAGGGATATGGCTACACCTTC
CDR3aa: CASSQDGQGYGYTF

v_gene: TRBV15
d_gene: TRBD1
j_gene: TRBJ2-6
abundance: .
CDR3nt: TGTGCCACCAGCAGAGGTCCCAGGGGGCCCTCGGTACGCTCTGGGGCCAACGTCCTGACTTTC
CDR3aa: CATSRGPRGPSVRSGANVLTF

v_gene: TRBV11-1
d_gene: .
j_gene: TRBJ2-2
abundance: few
CDR3nt: TGTGCCAGCAGCTTAGTGCTTCGGGACACCGGGGAGCTGTTTTTT
CDR3aa: CASSLVLRDTGELFF

v_gene: TRBV5-1
d_gene: TRBD2
j_gene: TRBJ2-5
abundance: .
CDR3nt: TGCGCCAGCAGCTTGCTAGCGGGGAGGGAGACCCAGTACTTC
CDR3aa: CASSLLAGRETQYF

v_gene: TRBV19
d_gene: .
j_gene: TRBJ2-1
abundance: few
CDR3nt: TGTGCCAGTAGCACCCAAGCGTCCTCTTGGAATGAGCAGTTCTTC
CDR3aa: CASSTQASSWNEQFF

v_gene: TRBV29-1
d_gene: .
j_gene: TRBJ2-5
abundance: few
CDR3nt: TGCAGCGTGGCAGGGAGGTTCCAAGAGACCCAGTACTTC
CDR3aa: CSVAGRFQETQYF

v_gene: TRBV7-2
d_gene: TRBD2
j_gene: TRBJ2-3
abundance: .
CDR3nt: TGTGCCAGCAGCTTAGTCGGGGGGACAGATACGCAGTATTTT
CDR3aa: CASSLVGGTDTQYF

v_gene: TRBV6-5
d_gene: .
j_gene: TRBJ1-1
abundance: .
CDR3nt: TGTGCCAGCAGTTCCCCGAGGGGCACTGAAGCTTTCTTT
CDR3aa: CASSSPRGTEAFF

v_gene: TRBV30
d_gene: TRBD1
j_gene: TRBJ1-2
abundance: .
CDR3nt: TGTGCCTGGAGTCGACAGGGCCTCTATGGCTACACCTTC
CDR3aa: CAWSRQGLYGYTF

v_gene: TRBV30
d_gene: .
j_gene: TRBJ1-4
abundance: few
CDR3nt: TGTGCCTGGAGGTCGACAAAGGGGATCGGCTTGGCTAATGAAAAACTGTTTTTT
CDR3aa: CAWRSTKGIGLANEKLFF

v_gene: TRBV5-5
d_gene: .
j_gene: TRBJ2-6
abundance: few
CDR3nt: TGTGCCAGTTCCGGGACGTTCTCTGGGGCCAACGTCCTGACTTTC
CDR3aa: CASSGTFSGANVLTF

v_gene: TRBV30
d_gene: .
j_gene: TRBJ1-2
abundance: .
CDR3nt: TGTGCCTGGAGTGGAAAGGGACTTAACTATGGCTACACCTTC
CDR3aa: CAWSGKGLNYGYTF

v_gene: TRBV6-1
d_gene: TRBD1
j_gene: TRBJ2-5
abundance: .
CDR3nt: TGTGCCAGCACTTTGGACAGGGGACGGGAGACCCAGTACTTC
CDR3aa: CASTLDRGRETQYF

v_gene: TRBV5-1
d_gene: TRBD1
j_gene: TRBJ1-5
abundance: .
CDR3nt: TGCGCCAGCAGCTCGACAGGGAATCAGCCCCAGCATTTT
CDR3aa: CASSSTGNQPQHF

v_gene: TRBV30
d_gene: TRBD1
j_gene: TRBJ2-3
abundance: .
CDR3nt: TGTGCCTGGAGTCGCGACAGGGTGACGGATACGCAGTATTTT
CDR3aa: CAWSRDRVTDTQYF

v_gene: TRBV5-1
d_gene: TRBD2
j_gene: TRBJ2-1
abundance: .
CDR3nt: TGCGCCAGCAGCTTGGATAGCGGGGGTTGGAATGAGCAGTTCTTC
CDR3aa: CASSLDSGGWNEQFF

v_gene: TRBV29-1
d_gene: .
j_gene: TRBJ1-2
abundance: once
CDR3nt: TGCAGCGTTGATGGGGACCCCAGGGGCTACACCTTC
CDR3aa: CSVDGDPRGYTF

v_gene: TRBV30
d_gene: .
j_gene: TRBJ1-4
abundance: .
CDR3nt: TGTGCCTGGAGTGTCCCAGGGGCCTTACCTTCTAATGAAAAACTGTTTTTT
CDR3aa: CAWSVPGALPSNEKLFF

v_gene: TRBV2
d_gene: TRBD1
j_gene: TRBJ1-2
abundance: .
CDR3nt: TGTGCCAGCAGTGAATCGGGGACAGCCTATGGCTACACCTTC
CDR3aa: CASSESGTAYGYTF

v_gene: TRBV28
d_gene: TRBD1
j_gene: TRBJ1-2
abundance: many
CDR3nt: TGTGCCAGCAGATCCCCGGGACAGTCTGTTGGCTACACCTTC
CDR3aa: CASRSPGQSVGYTF

v_gene: TRBV20-1
d_gene: .
j_gene: TRBJ2-3
abundance: .
CDR3nt: TGCAGTGCTAAGAACACAGATACGCAGTATTTT
CDR3aa: CSAKNTDTQYF

v_gene: TRBV30
d_gene: .
j_gene: TRBJ2-7
abundance: .
CDR3nt: TGTGCCTGGACAAGGGATCGGTTCTACGAGCAGTACTTC
CDR3aa: CAWTRDRFYEQYF

v_gene: TRBV6-6
d_gene: TRBD2
j_gene: TRBJ2-7
abundance: .
CDR3nt: TGTGCCAGCACGAACCGGGAGGGCACCTACGAGCAGTACTTC
CDR3aa: CASTNREGTYEQYF

v_gene: TRBV4-1
d_gene: .
j_gene: TRBJ1-6
abundance: .
CDR3nt: TGCGCCAGCAGCCATCCCCCAGGAGGGGTAGGGAGTAATTCACCCCTCCACTTT
CDR3aa: CASSHPPGGVGSNSPLHF

v_gene: TRBV4-2
d_gene: .
j_gene: TRBJ2-7
abundance: few
CDR3nt: TGTGCCAGCACCAGGGGAACAGGCTCCTACGAGCAGTACTTC
CDR3aa: CASTRGTGSYEQYF